Below, 2 T cell receptor beta chains from the same sample are listed, as sequenced in a study of blood T cell repertoires in COVID-19. Libraries were prepared by immunoSEQ multiplex PCR; TCRdb keeps only in-frame clonotypes and omits some of them. The table lists under 200,000 clones, around 86% of them singletons. The sequenced sample was peripheral blood. The receptors derive from a man aged 18 to 30 with acute or convalescent COVID-19.

The J gene is TRBJ2-6, the V gene TRBV20-1, with D hard to call. Deletions cut 3 bases from V and 0 bases from J, with 12 bases between. This CDR3 region has 16 residues. Germline V gives CDR1 DFQATT, CDR2 SNEGSKA (reference sequence). CDR3 protein: CSASGIPLSGANVLTF. Here the CDR3 DNA reads TGCAGTGCTAGTGGTATCCCTCTCTCTGGGGCCAACGTCCTGACTTTC.

The rearrangement joins TRBV11-3 to TRBJ2-1; D possibly corresponds to TRBD1 (6 bases). CDR3 size: 13 residues. CDR1 and CDR2 (germline): SGHNT, YENEEA. V lost 1 base and J lost 6, with 7 bases in between. The DNA of the CDR3 is TGTGCCAGCAGCTTAGGGACAGTCAATGAGCAGTTCTTC. It yields the protein CASSLGTVNEQFF.